A selection of T cell receptor beta chains follows, all from one sample in a study of cytomegalovirus exposure and HLA in healthy donors. Libraries were prepared by immunoSEQ multiplex PCR; TCRdb keeps only in-frame clonotypes and omits some of them. Of over 150,000 clones listed, approximately 62% are singletons. The sequencing sample was made of PBMCs. The source of these receptors is a man aged 45-60 years in good health and CMV-seronegative. Each CDR3 is given without its conserved first and last residue. Fields, in order: CDR3 length, D gene, V gene, J gene, CDR3 protein. A D gene is named only where the DNA matches it firmly.

>15|TRBD2|TRBV7-2|TRBJ2-5
ASSLGIGGGAVETQY
>14|TRBD1|TRBV4-1|TRBJ1-4
ASSRPLRDRHEKLF
>13|TRBD1|TRBV28|TRBJ1-4
ASRAGTGEFKKLF
>9|NA|TRBV20-1|TRBJ2-7
SARQHSEQY
>13|TRBD1|TRBV5-4|TRBJ1-6
ASSSSGQGDSPLH
>14|TRBD2|TRBV9|TRBJ2-3
ASSIPSGGGTDTQY
>13|NA|TRBV19|TRBJ1-1
ASSMFLDSYTEAF
>14|NA|TRBV27|TRBJ2-4
ASSPAVGGAKNIQY
>11|NA|TRBV4-3|TRBJ2-7
ASSQERGYEQY
>16|TRBD2|TRBV11-2|TRBJ2-3
ASRKRASGGSFTDTQY
>13|NA|TRBV15|TRBJ1-2
ATSRDRGSNYGYT
>12|NA|TRBV4-2|TRBJ1-2
ASSQGASNYGYT
>13|NA|TRBV18|TRBJ1-5
ASSPGTLSNQPQH
>12|NA|TRBV11-2|TRBJ1-2
ASSLDFGNYGYT
>12|NA|TRBV6-5|TRBJ2-5
ASSRVDGEETQY
>13|TRBD1|TRBV27|TRBJ1-5
ASSLQGQGYQPQH
>12|NA|TRBV18|TRBJ2-5
ASSPIEGQETQY
>12|TRBD1|TRBV28|TRBJ1-2
ASRPGTGPYGYT
>10|NA|TRBV5-8|TRBJ1-1
ASSPYSTEAF
>12|NA|TRBV18|TRBJ1-1
ASSLDTRNTEAF
>10|NA|TRBV6-5|TRBJ2-3
ASRGVADTQY
>16|TRBD1|TRBV2|TRBJ2-7
ASSVLLGDRGKNYEQY
>14|NA|TRBV5-1|TRBJ2-2
ASSGGRGKNTGELF
>12|NA|TRBV18|TRBJ2-5
ASSPRGAQETQY
>11|NA|TRBV6-1|TRBJ2-7
ASSAPAAHEQY
>12|TRBD1|TRBV28|TRBJ1-2
ASSSGQTIYGYT
>13|TRBD2|TRBV7-9|TRBJ2-1
ASSLNSGGYNEQF
>12|NA|TRBV19|TRBJ1-5
ASTRGQPYQPQH
>13|TRBD1|TRBV2|TRBJ1-4
ASRDRETSNEKLF
>15|TRBD1|TRBV4-2|TRBJ2-2
ASSREGQGFGTGELF
>13|NA|TRBV9|TRBJ2-2
ASSVGSGNTGELF
>13|TRBD2|TRBV19|TRBJ2-5
ASSEGTIRQETQY
>11|NA|TRBV6-5|TRBJ1-2
ASRREFNYGYT
>10|NA|TRBV5-1|TRBJ2-3
ASSLGENTQY
>14|TRBD2|TRBV19|TRBJ2-7
ASSIERGGTSGVQY
>13|NA|TRBV28|TRBJ1-5
ASKSFAQENQPQH
>13|TRBD1|TRBV19|TRBJ1-1
ASSTRQGVGTEAF
>13|TRBD2|TRBV6-5|TRBJ2-7
ASSYEELAAGEQY
>12|TRBD1|TRBV7-9|TRBJ1-4
ASSPTGVGEKLF
>14|TRBD1|TRBV9|TRBJ2-3
ASSPSSGQGLDTQY
>13|NA|TRBV11-3|TRBJ2-1
ASSPQGAPYNEQF
>13|NA|TRBV28|TRBJ1-2
ASSLPELGTNGYT
>10|NA|TRBV2|TRBJ1-2
ASRERGYGYT
>13|TRBD1|TRBV18|TRBJ2-7
ASSPTGQGRYEQY
>13|NA|TRBV4-1|TRBJ1-2
ASSQDSEHNYGYT
>13|NA|TRBV11-1|TRBJ2-3
ASSLARGKADTQY
>12|TRBD1|TRBV6-6|TRBJ1-2
ASSSIGQARGYT
>14|TRBD1|TRBV28|TRBJ1-1
ASRQRHRQGNTEAF
>12|TRBD1|TRBV6-6|TRBJ2-2
ASSPYRGTGELF
>16|NA|TRBV28|TRBJ1-2
ASSLFDRFGSTNYGYT
>10|NA|TRBV15|TRBJ2-1
ATREGRGEQF
>12|NA|TRBV7-2|TRBJ1-1
ASSLVSGLTEAF
>10|NA|TRBV2|TRBJ1-1
ASLRVDTEAF
>11|NA|TRBV5-1|TRBJ2-2
ASSLVYSGELF
>14|TRBD2|TRBV6-4|TRBJ2-1
ASSALTSGSYNEQF